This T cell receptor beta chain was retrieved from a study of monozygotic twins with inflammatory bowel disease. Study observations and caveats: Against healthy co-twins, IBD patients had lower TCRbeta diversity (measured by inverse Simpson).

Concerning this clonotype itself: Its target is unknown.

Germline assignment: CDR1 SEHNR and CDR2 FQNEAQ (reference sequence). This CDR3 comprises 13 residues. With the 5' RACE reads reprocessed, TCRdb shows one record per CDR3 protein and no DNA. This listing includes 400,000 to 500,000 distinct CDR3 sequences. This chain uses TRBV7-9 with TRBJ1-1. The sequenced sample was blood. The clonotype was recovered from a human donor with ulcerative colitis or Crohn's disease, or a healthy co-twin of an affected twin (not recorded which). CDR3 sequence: CASSPRALWGAFF.